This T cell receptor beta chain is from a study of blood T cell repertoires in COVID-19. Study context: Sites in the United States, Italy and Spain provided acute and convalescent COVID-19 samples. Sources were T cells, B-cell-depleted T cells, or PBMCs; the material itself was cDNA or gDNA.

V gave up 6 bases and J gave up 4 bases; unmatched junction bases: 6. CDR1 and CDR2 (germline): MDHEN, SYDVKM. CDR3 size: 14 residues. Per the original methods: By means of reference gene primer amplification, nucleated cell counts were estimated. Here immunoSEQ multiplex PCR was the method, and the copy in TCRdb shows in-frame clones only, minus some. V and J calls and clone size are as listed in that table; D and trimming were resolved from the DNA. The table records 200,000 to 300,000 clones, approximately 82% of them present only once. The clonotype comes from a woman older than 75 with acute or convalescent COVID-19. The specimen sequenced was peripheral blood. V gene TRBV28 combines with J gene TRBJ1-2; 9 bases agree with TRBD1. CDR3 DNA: TGTGCCAGCAGCTGGGGACAGGGCCTCTATGGCTACACCTTC. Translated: CASSWGQGLYGYTF.